Listed below are T cell receptor beta chains from one sample, sequenced in a study of T cells expressing NK-cell markers. One entry per CDR3 protein, without DNA, is what TCRdb gives after re-calling the 5' RACE reads. The sample table includes about 390,000 distinct CDR3 sequences. The sample was blood T cells: a sorted CD56 or NKG2C T cell subset, CD4+ or CD8+ T cells, or bulk PBMC T cells (not recorded which). These receptors were collected from a woman aged 50 to 60 in good health. CDR3s include the opening cysteine and the closing phenylalanine or tryptophan.

CASSQGPITGELFF | TRBJ2-2 | TRBV11-3
CASRDSPLSYNEQFF | TRBJ2-1 | TRBV3-1
CSAAPRIPMEEEQYF | TRBJ2-7 | TRBV20-1
CASSLGLATIDNEQFF | TRBJ2-1 | TRBV5-1
CASSTGPDRELFF | TRBJ2-2 | TRBV10-1
CATSNSGAGRYEQFF | TRBJ2-1 | TRBV24-1
CASSLIQGGEQYF | TRBJ2-7 | TRBV5-1
CSVVEQMNTEAFF | TRBJ1-1 | TRBV29-1
CSVGILAAMNTEAFF | TRBJ1-1 | TRBV29-1
CASSHNGRGKTQYF | TRBJ2-5 | TRBV28
CASSLVPGYNEQFF | TRBJ2-1 | TRBV7-7
CASSWGGDTDQYF | TRBJ2-7 | TRBV5-1
CASSWTQWNQPQHF | TRBJ1-5 | TRBV12-3/TRBV12-4
CASSRSTGTYF | TRBJ2-7 | TRBV19
CASSLGLGQNNSPLHF | TRBJ1-6 | TRBV5-1
CASSPVGRGRAFF | TRBJ1-1 | TRBV7-3
CASSLWGTFEVTGELFF | TRBJ2-2 | TRBV5-1